This passage covers 5 T cell receptor beta chains from one sample sequenced in a study of blood T cell repertoires in COVID-19. Produced via immunoSEQ multiplex PCR; TCRdb's table is partial and in-frame only. This table has about 100,000 clones, approximately 90% appearing once. Sequencing was carried out using peripheral blood. The receptors shown here come from a woman aged 80 or over with acute or convalescent COVID-19.

The genes are TRBV2 and TRBJ1-5, with TRBD1 matching over 7 bases. The CDR3 runs to 13 residues. The germline CDR1 and CDR2 sequences are SNHLY and FYNNEI. V lost 4 bases and J lost 5; bases outside the gene matches: 2. Here the CDR3 DNA reads TGTGCCAGCAGTGGACAGGGACATCAGCCCCAGCATTTT. Residues: CASSGQGHQPQHF. The whole variable domain, remainder taken from reference TRBV2 and TRBJ1-5, is EPEVTQTPSHQVTQMGQEVILRCVPISNHLYFYWYRQILGQKVEFLVSFYNNEISEKSEIFDDQFSVERPDGSNFTLKIRSTKLEDSAMYFCASSGQGHQPQHFGDGTRLSIL.

The V call is TRBV6-6, the J call TRBJ1-6; 7 bases agree with TRBD1. This CDR3 has 23 amino acids. Per the germline V gene, CDR1 is MNHNY and CDR2 is SVGAGI (reference sequence). V shed 5 bases, J shed 0 bases, and the junction held 25 bases outside the gene matches. The CDR3 sequence: CASSPARSGGPFRTSSYNSPLHF. The CDR3 region has the DNA TGTGCCAGCAGTCCTGCCCGCTCAGGGGGGCCGTTCCGGACGAGCTCCTATAATTCACCCCTCCACTTT.

V and J are TRBV18 and TRBJ1-1, with D possibly being TRBD1 (5 bases). Germline V gene sequence: CDR1 KGHSH, CDR2 LQKENI. The CDR3 has 14 residues. Deletions cut 3 bases from V and 1 base from J, with 9 bases between. The CDR3 loop reads CASSPPGGNTEAFF. For the CDR3, the DNA is TGTGCCAGCTCACCTCCGGGGGGGAACACTGAAGCTTTCTTT. Based on the CDR3 plus reference TRBV18 and TRBJ1-1, the full variable domain is NAGVMQNPRHLVRRRGQEARLRCSPMKGHSHVYWYRQLPEEGLKFMVYLQKENIIDESGMPKERFSAEFPKEGPSILRIQQVVRGDSAAYFCASSPPGGNTEAFFGQGTRLTVV.

V usage is TRBV7-9 and J usage is TRBJ2-1; 10 nucleotides line up with TRBD1. The germline CDR1 and CDR2 sequences are SEHNR and FQNEAQ (reference sequence). J was trimmed by 4 bases and V by 5 bases; bases with no gene match: 5. CDR3 length: 15 amino acids. The CDR3 reads CASSVGTGDYNEQFF. DNA of the CDR3: TGTGCCAGCAGCGTCGGGACAGGGGATTACAATGAGCAGTTCTTC. Full variable domain (rest looked up from reference TRBV7-9 and TRBJ2-1): DTGVSQNPRHKITKRGQNVTFRCDPISEHNRLYWYRQTLGQGPEFLTYFQNEAQLEKSRLLSDRFSAERPKGSFSTLEIQRTEQGDSAMYLCASSVGTGDYNEQFFGPGTRLTVL.

The chain couples TRBV3-1 (or the pseudogene TRBV3-2) to TRBJ1-6; 7 bases align to TRBD1. Germline loops: CDR1 LGHDT, CDR2 YNNKEL (reference sequence). This CDR3 region has 18 residues. The J segment lost 6 bases and the V segment lost 0 bases, leaving 11 bases of the junction unmatched. CDR3 residues: CASSQENPTGAANSPLHF. CDR3 DNA sequence: TGTGCCAGCAGCCAAGAAAATCCAACAGGGGCAGCTAATTCACCCCTCCACTTT.